A single sample gave rise to the 9 T cell receptor beta chains below, sequenced in a study of shared clonotypes between healthy human individuals. TCRdb's copy holds only in-frame clones and misses some; the assay was immunoSEQ multiplex PCR. Among 2 million to 3 million clones listed, more than 85% were seen once. Sequenced input: naive CD4+ T cells from PBMCs. As for subset: CD45RA+ positively selected. The receptors stem from a man younger than 35 in good health. Some clones in this sample may be carry-over from other donors' samples.

The rearrangement links TRBV7-2 to TRBJ2-7, with 7 bases fitting TRBD1. With V trimmed by 5 bases and J by 4 bases, 5 bases remained unmatched. The CDR3 has 13 amino acids. Germline-derived CDR1 and CDR2 are SGHTA and FQGNSA. The CDR3 reads CASSTGQIYEQYF. The CDR3 region has the DNA TGTGCCAGCAGCACGGGACAGATTTACGAGCAGTACTTC.

This clone was counted between two and nine times. The sample carries other DNA sequences with the same CDR3. CDR3 DNA: TGTGCCAGCAGCGTACAGCTCAACTATGGCTACACCTTC. It translates to CASSVQLNYGYTF. V and J are TRBV9 and TRBJ1-2; no firm D call. The CDR3 consists of 13 residues. The V and J ends lost 1 base and 2 bases respectively, with 6 bases between them. Per germline, CDR1 SGDLS and CDR2 YYNGEE.

J is TRBJ2-1 and V is TRBV5-1; 7 nucleotides align to TRBD2. The CDR3 runs 15 residues. Per germline, CDR1 SGHRS and CDR2 YFSETQ. The V and J ends lost 5 bases and 5 bases, in that order; junction bases with no gene match: 10. CDR3 amino acids: CASRSVAGADNEQFF. For the CDR3, the DNA is TGCGCCAGCAGGTCCGTGGCGGGAGCTGACAATGAGCAGTTCTTC.

This clone has a handful of counts. The chain uses TRBV10-3 and TRBJ2-7; D is possibly TRBD1 (5 bases). The V end was cut by 4 bases, the J end by 6 bases, with 22 bases between. The CDR3 sequence is 16 residues long. Germline values: CDR1 ENHRY, CDR2 SYGVKD. CDR3 loop: CAISANQGIGSTEQYF. Written as DNA, the CDR3 is TGTGCCATCAGTGCAAACCAGGGAATTGGGTCTACCGAGCAGTACTTC.

This clone was seen a handful of times. The chain combines TRBV5-8 with TRBJ2-3; the D gene is possibly TRBD2 (6 bases). V dropped 5 bases and J dropped 8 bases, with 12 bases sitting between them. Looked up from germline, CDR1 is SGHTS and CDR2 is YDEGEE. There are 12 residues in the CDR3. This CDR3 is CASRWRGGTQYF. The CDR3 DNA reads TGTGCCAGCAGATGGAGGGGTGGTACGCAGTATTTT.

Here the CDR3 reads CASSLVPAGVSYEQYF. The DNA for the CDR3 is TGTGCCAGCAGCTTAGTGCCAGCGGGGGTCTCCTACGAGCAGTACTTC. The V gene is TRBV7-9, the J gene TRBJ2-7, with 8 bases identical to TRBD2. V shed 1 base, J shed 0 bases, and the junction held 5 bases outside the gene matches. This CDR3 is built from 16 residues. Germline assignment: CDR1 SEHNR and CDR2 FQNEAQ (reference sequence).

This chain joins TRBV28 and TRBJ2-7; the D gene is possibly TRBD2 (6 bases). Trimming removed 6 bases at V and 2 bases at J, with 17 bases between. The V gene's germline CDR1 is MDHEN and CDR2 SYDVKM. The CDR3 totals 15 residues. CDR3 amino acids: CASSKNGGGAYEQYF. The DNA for the CDR3 is TGTGCCAGCAGCAAGAACGGTGGAGGGGCCTACGAGCAGTACTTC.

V usage is TRBV7-8 and J usage is TRBJ2-7; 10 bases line up with TRBD2. The germline CDR1 and CDR2 sequences are SGHVS and FQNEAQ. J lost 4 bases, V lost 0 bases, and 15 bases had no gene match. The CDR3 has 19 amino acids. The CDR3 DNA reads as TGTGCCAGCAGCTTAGCGACCCTAACCCAGACTAGCGGGTCTTACGAGCAGTACTTC. Its protein product is CASSLATLTQTSGSYEQYF.

The genes are TRBV7-7 and TRBJ1-5, with D unclear. From germline, CDR1 is SSHAT and CDR2 FNYEAQ (reference sequence). There are 13 residues in the CDR3. V was shortened by 1 base and J by 4 bases, with 5 bases between the two germline ends. CDR3: CASSLGLNQPQHF. The CDR3 nucleotides are TGTGCCAGCAGCTTAGGGCTAAATCAGCCCCAGCATTTT.